This T cell receptor beta chain was retrieved from a study of T cells after yellow fever vaccination. Study-wide results and caveats: Sorted repertoires could include abundant contaminating clonotypes from bulk cells. Reappearance after the booster was observed for most primary-vaccination clones (roughly 96% CD4, about 85% CD8).

In making TCR cDNA, 5'RACE template switching added a universal primer site and UMIs to it. Via MiXCR, TCRdb re-called the 5' RACE reads, giving one row per CDR3 protein. In the table there are 200,000 to 300,000 distinct CDR3 sequences, about an eighth of which are singletons. The CDR3 has 13 residues. The germline V and J ends were trimmed by 2 bases and 5 bases, with 9 bases remaining between them. Of note for this clonotype: The antigen remains undetermined.

This receptor was identified in a man aged 25 to 45 who received the YFV17D yellow fever vaccine. This sample comprised CD4+ T cells sorted from PBMCs, obtained 45 days after the yellow fever booster vaccination. V is TRBV12-3 or TRBV12-4 and J is TRBJ2-5; no definite D call. The CDR3 coding sequence is TGTGCCAGCAGTTTAAGGCGGTCGGAGACCCAGTACTTC. This gives the protein CASSLRRSETQYF.